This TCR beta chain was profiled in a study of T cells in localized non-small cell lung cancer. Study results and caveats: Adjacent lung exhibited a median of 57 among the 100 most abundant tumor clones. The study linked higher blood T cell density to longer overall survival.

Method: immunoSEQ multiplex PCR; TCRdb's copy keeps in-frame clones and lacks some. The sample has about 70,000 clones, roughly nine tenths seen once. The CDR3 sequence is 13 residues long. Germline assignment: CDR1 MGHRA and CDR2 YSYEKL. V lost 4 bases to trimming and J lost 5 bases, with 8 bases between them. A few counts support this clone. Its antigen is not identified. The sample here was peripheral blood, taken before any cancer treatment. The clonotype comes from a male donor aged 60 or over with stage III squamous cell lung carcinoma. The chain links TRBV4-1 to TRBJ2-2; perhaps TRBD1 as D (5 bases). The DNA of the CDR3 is TGCGCCAGCAGCCTCAGGGTAACCGGGGAGCTGTTTTTT. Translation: CASSLRVTGELFF.